The 29 T cell receptor beta chains below come from one sample, sequenced in a study of T cell clonality in common variable immunodeficiency. TCRdb keeps only in-frame clones here, not all; method: immunoSEQ multiplex PCR. The sample shows around 16,000 clones, none of them appearing just once. The antigens for these receptors are not known. Overall study results and limits: In common variable immunodeficiency, TCR beta chains reportedly carried fewer deletions and N-nucleotide insertions.

Specimen: peripheral blood mononuclear cells. The receptor source for this set is a human donor with common variable immunodeficiency.

As concerns this clone: Sequencing ends 3 residues short of the CDR3 end; the germline J gene provides the rest. The chain uses TRBV19 and TRBJ2-6; 7 nucleotides line up with TRBD1. The J segment lost 2 bases and the V segment lost 3 bases, leaving 4 bases of the junction unmatched. This CDR3 region has 16 residues. The germline V gene has CDR1 LNHDA and CDR2 SQIVND (reference sequence). The part of the CDR3 DNA that was read is TGTGCCAGTAGTATCGGTACAGGGGCTGGGGCCAACGTC. This sequence encodes CASSIGTGAGANV. The whole CDR3 is CASSIGTGAGANVLTF.

This clone occurred a few times. Read sequence stops 3 residues before the CDR3 end, and the germline J gene provides the missing end. The gene calls are TRBV7-9 and TRBJ1-6, with a possible D match to TRBD1 (6 bases). The germline V and J ends were trimmed by 2 bases and 7 bases, with 9 bases remaining between them. The CDR3 is 14 amino acids. Germline V gives CDR1 SEHNR, CDR2 FQNEAQ (reference sequence). CDR3 sequence: CASSLSTGNSPLHF. The CDR3 DNA, read in part, is TGTGCCAGCAGCTTATCAACAGGGAATTCACCC.

This clone was seen many times. With the read ending 3 residues before the CDR3 end, the germline J gene is used to fill in that end. The rearrangement uses TRBV20-1 and TRBJ2-7; 7 positions agree with TRBD1. With V trimmed by 5 bases and J by 1 base, 8 bases remained unmatched. Germline CDR1 reads DFQATT; CDR2 reads SNEGSKA (reference sequence). This CDR3 contains 14 residues. Partial CDR3 DNA: TGCAGTGCTTCCCCCGGGACAGCGTCCTACGAG. This encodes CSASPGTASYE. The entire CDR3 protein reads CSASPGTASYEQYF.

This clone was recorded many times. The read comes to an end 3 residues before the CDR3 does, leaving the germline J gene to fill in the end. This chain connects TRBV19 to TRBJ2-3, with 10 positions matching TRBD2. The CDR3 has 15 amino acids. J gave up 3 bases and V 7 bases, and 7 bases lay outside the gene matches. Germline V gene sequence: CDR1 LNHDA, CDR2 SQIVND (reference sequence). This CDR3 is CASTTGTSETDTQYF. The DNA read from the CDR3 is TGTGCCAGTACCACCGGGACTAGCGAGACAGATACG.

A few counts support this clone. The read ends 3 residues early relative to the CDR3; the germline J gene fills the gap. The chain recombines TRBV11-1 with TRBJ2-3; 7 bases fit TRBD2. V was pared by 1 base and J by 1 base, with 2 bases of the junction left unmatched. The CDR3 consists of 15 residues. Germline V gene sequence: CDR1 SGHAT, CDR2 FQDESV (reference sequence). The chain's CDR3 is CASSLGRGGTDTQYF. CDR3 DNA, as far as it was read: TGTGCCAGCAGCTTAGGACGGGGGGGCACAGATACG.

In regard to this clone: The read finishes 3 residues shy of the CDR3 end, and the germline J gene is used to complete it. This chain joins TRBV20-1 and TRBJ2-1; D possibly corresponds to TRBD2 (5 bases). The CDR3 totals 16 residues. Deletions cut 5 bases from V and 2 bases from J, with 19 bases between. Germline loops: CDR1 DFQATT, CDR2 SNEGSKA (reference sequence). The CDR3: CSARTAPPTTYNEQFF. Incomplete CDR3 DNA: TGCAGTGCTCGGACTGCCCCTCCGACCACCTACAATGAG.

On this clone itself: Sequencing ends 3 residues short of the CDR3 end; the germline J gene provides the rest. V and J are TRBV7-2 and TRBJ1-2; TRBD1 matches at 8 bases. The junction had 10 bases not matched to a gene; V was cut back by 11 bases and J by 2 bases. CDR1 is SGHTA, CDR2 FQGNSA, per germline. CDR3 length: 14 residues. This CDR3 is CAGTRDRRNYGYTF. The sequenced CDR3 bases are TGTGCCGGAACCCGGGACAGGAGAAACTATGGC.

This clone was seen ten or more times. The CDR3 is cut off 3 residues early in the read; its end comes from the germline J gene. V and J are TRBV6-1 and TRBJ1-1; 7 nucleotides align to TRBD1. This CDR3 spans 15 amino acids. Per the germline V gene, CDR1 is MNHNS and CDR2 is SASEGT. J was trimmed by 6 bases and V by 1 base; bases with no gene match: 8. CDR3 sequence: CASSEVSQGSSEAFF. The sequenced part of the CDR3 DNA is TGTGCCAGCAGTGAAGTTTCACAGGGGTCATCTGAA.

Of note for this clone: The DNA ends 3 residues before the CDR3 does, and the rest of the CDR3 is filled in from the germline J gene. The chain has TRBV7-9 and TRBJ2-7; TRBD1 might be the D (5 bases). The CDR3 covers 14 residues. Germline-derived CDR1 and CDR2 are SEHNR and FQNEAQ (reference sequence). The V and J ends lost 5 bases and 1 base respectively, with 12 bases between them. CDR3 sequence reads: CASSPSGISYEQYF. The DNA read from the CDR3 is TGTGCCAGCAGCCCATCAGGGATTTCCTACGAG.

This clone was recorded a few times. From the germline J gene comes the end of the CDR3, since the read stops 3 residues before it. V usage is TRBV20-1 and J usage is TRBJ2-1; 8 bases are a match to TRBD2. With V trimmed by 0 bases and J by 0 bases, 4 bases remained unmatched. This CDR3 contains 16 residues. CDR1 is DFQATT and CDR2 is SNEGSKA in the germline V gene (reference sequence). The sequenced CDR3 bases are TGCAGTGCTAGAGAACCCACTAGCGGCTCCTACAATGAG. It specifies CSAREPTSGSYNE. The entire CDR3 protein reads CSAREPTSGSYNEQFF.

This clone was detected many times. The read comes to an end 3 residues before the CDR3 does, leaving the germline J gene to fill in the end. This sequence joins TRBV20-1 and TRBJ1-4; D uncertain. The CDR3 sequence is 13 residues long. The germline CDR1 and CDR2 sequences are DFQATT and SNEGSKA (reference sequence). V lost 6 bases and J 7 bases, leaving 15 bases between the germline ends. The CDR3 loop is CSAKEGWVEKLFF. The CDR3 DNA, read in part, is TGCAGTGCCAAAGAGGGTTGGGTTGAAAAA.

By sample fraction, this clone is large. The read falls 3 residues short of the CDR3 end, and the missing part is taken from the germline J gene. The chain couples TRBV7-3 to TRBJ2-1; TRBD2 aligns across 7 bases. V was pared by 0 bases and J by 6 bases, with 2 bases of the junction left unmatched. The CDR3 sequence is 14 residues long. Germline CDR1 reads SGHTA; CDR2 reads FQGTGA. The CDR3 here is CASSLTGLTNEQFF. The DNA read from the CDR3 is TGTGCCAGCAGCTTAACGGGACTAACCAATGAG.

Remarks on this clone: The read finishes 3 residues shy of the CDR3 end, and the germline J gene is used to complete it. V usage is TRBV7-3 and J usage is TRBJ2-3; TRBD1 is a possible D gene (6 bases). Germline loops: CDR1 SGHTA, CDR2 FQGTGA. This CDR3 has 17 residues. V lost 6 bases, J lost 2 bases, and 21 bases lay in between. CDR3: CASRPGLSRGNTDTQYF. CDR3 DNA, as far as it was read: TGTGCCAGCAGACCTGGCCTCTCGAGGGGGAACACAGATACG.

Only a few counts were recorded for this clone. With the read ending 3 residues before the CDR3 end, the germline J gene is used to fill in that end. V is TRBV6-2 or TRBV6-3 and J is TRBJ1-2; TRBD1 matches 9 bases. The CDR3 contains 13 residues. Germline CDR1 reads MNHEY; CDR2 reads SVGEGT. Unmatched junction bases numbered 6, after V lost 8 bases and J lost 5 bases. The CDR3 spells CASLTGTGYGYTF. CDR3 DNA, as far as it was read: TGTGCCAGCCTTACCGGGACAGGGTATGGC.

This clone was counted a few times. Read sequence stops 3 residues before the CDR3 end, and the germline J gene provides the missing end. The chain employs TRBV18 and TRBJ2-7; 8 nucleotides align to TRBD1. CDR1 KGHSH and CDR2 LQKENI come from the germline V gene. The trim removed 3 bases at V and 3 bases at J, leaving 4 bases unmatched. The CDR3 has 14 amino acids. CDR3 in amino acids: CASSPMGQDYEQYF. CDR3 bases read: TGTGCCAGCTCACCGATGGGACAGGACTACGAG.

Worth noting for this clone: The read ends 3 residues early relative to the CDR3; the germline J gene fills the gap. This rearrangement joins TRBV20-1 to TRBJ2-3; 10 nucleotides agree with TRBD2. The CDR3 length is 16 residues. The V segment lost 0 bases and the J segment 6 bases; nucleotides outside the gene matches: 9. Germline V gene data show CDR1 as DFQATT and CDR2 as SNEGSKA (reference sequence). The CDR3 DNA, read in part, is TGCAGTGCTAGAGATGCACTAGCGGGATGGTTGGATACG. Translation: CSARDALAGWLDT. Given in full, the CDR3 is CSARDALAGWLDTQYF.

This clone came up many times. The read ends 3 residues shy of where the CDR3 ends; the end is completed using the germline J gene. The J gene is TRBJ2-3, the V gene TRBV29-1, with TRBD2 matching 9 bases. The CDR3 totals 17 residues. Germline V CDR1 and CDR2: SQVTM, ANQGSEA. The trim removed 1 base at V and 2 bases at J, leaving 10 bases unmatched. CDR3 DNA (partial): TGCAGCGTTGAAGTTGGTAAGCTAGCGGGGACCACAGATACG. Translating gives CSVEVGKLAGTTDT. The entire CDR3 protein reads CSVEVGKLAGTTDTQYF.

Remarks on this clone: The DNA ends 3 residues before the CDR3 does, and the rest of the CDR3 is filled in from the germline J gene. The rearrangement uses TRBV5-1 and TRBJ2-7; 8 nucleotides line up with TRBD2. CDR3 length: 14 residues. The J segment lost 0 bases and the V segment lost 4 bases, leaving 3 bases of the junction unmatched. Germline loops: CDR1 SGHRS, CDR2 YFSETQ. The sequenced CDR3 bases are TGCGCCAGCAGCCGACTAGCGACCTCCTACGAG. This codes for CASSRLATSYE. The CDR3 reads in full as CASSRLATSYEQYF.

This clone was observed a handful of times. Coverage ceases 3 residues before the CDR3 finishes, and the germline J gene fills in the end. V is TRBV10-3 and J is TRBJ2-1; D possibly corresponds to TRBD2 (5 bases). Germline CDR1 reads ENHRY; CDR2 reads SYGVKD. This CDR3 contains 13 residues. V gave up 7 bases and J gave up 9 bases, with 16 bases separating them. The covered CDR3 bases are TGTGCCATCAATCGGGATTTACGGGGTGAG. It yields the protein CAINRDLRGE. The CDR3 in full is CAINRDLRGEQFF.

A note on this clone: The CDR3 end lies 3 residues beyond the end of the read and is filled in from the germline J gene. This sequence joins TRBV19 and TRBJ2-7; 7 nucleotides match TRBD1. Losses at the gene ends were 6 bases for V and 5 bases for J; bases not matched to a gene: 4. The CDR3 is made up of 12 amino acids. Per germline, CDR1 LNHDA and CDR2 SQIVND (reference sequence). The sequenced CDR3 bases are TGTGCCAGTAGAAGACAGGGCGACGAG. Protein sequence: CASRRQGDE. The entire CDR3 is CASRRQGDEQYF.

In regard to this clone: The read gets to within 3 residues of the CDR3 end, and the germline J gene fills in the rest. The rearrangement uses TRBV7-9 and TRBJ2-3; D unclear. Germline V gene data show CDR1 as SEHNR and CDR2 as FQNEAQ (reference sequence). The CDR3 runs 11 residues. The V gene lost 7 bases and the J gene lost 5 bases, with 7 bases spanning the gap. The DNA read from the CDR3 is TGTGCCAGCATAGGCGGAGATACG. Its protein product is CASIGGDT. The whole CDR3 region reads CASIGGDTQYF.

This clone was seen many times. Read data end 3 residues before the CDR3 end; the end is taken from the germline J gene. The J gene is TRBJ2-4, the V gene TRBV18; D is possibly TRBD1 (5 bases). V gave up 5 bases and J gave up 0 bases, with 8 bases separating them. Germline V lookup: CDR1 KGHSH, CDR2 LQKENI. This CDR3 has 14 residues. Incomplete CDR3 DNA: TGTGCCAGCTCAGGGCAGGGAGCCAAAAACATT. The encoded protein is CASSGQGAKNI. The whole CDR3 reads CASSGQGAKNIQYF.

Regarding this clone: The read halts 3 residues ahead of the CDR3 end, with the missing end drawn from the germline J gene. This sequence joins TRBV5-1 and TRBJ2-5; 11 bases fit TRBD1. V gave up 2 bases and J gave up 5 bases; unmatched junction bases: 5. Looked up from germline, CDR1 is SGHRS and CDR2 is YFSETQ. The CDR3 is 15 amino acids. CDR3 DNA, as far as it was read: TGCGCCAGCAGCTTTTCCGGGACAGGGGGGGAGACC. It codes for CASSFSGTGGET. The whole CDR3 reads CASSFSGTGGETQYF.

This clone was seen repeatedly, ten times or more. The CDR3 end is not reached by the read, which stops 3 residues before it; the germline J gene fills it in. The rearrangement joins TRBV5-1 to TRBJ2-7, with D possibly TRBD1 on 6 matching bases. CDR1 is SGHRS and CDR2 is YFSETQ in the germline V gene. This CDR3 contains 15 residues. The V and J ends lost 5 bases and 3 bases respectively, with 18 bases between them. The part of the CDR3 DNA that was read is TGCGCCAGCAGAACAAGGACACAAGGGGGCTACGAG. Protein sequence: CASRTRTQGGYE. The entire CDR3 is CASRTRTQGGYEQYF.

This clone was counted at least ten times. The read ends 3 residues shy of where the CDR3 ends; the end is completed using the germline J gene. J is TRBJ2-5 and V is TRBV18; 7 nucleotides match TRBD1. Germline V lookup: CDR1 KGHSH, CDR2 LQKENI. This CDR3 contains 13 residues. The ends lost 8 bases at V and 2 bases at J; junction bases unmatched: 5. The DNA read from the CDR3 is TGTGCCAGCCAAACAGGGGTTCAAGAGACC. As protein: CASQTGVQET. The whole CDR3 protein is CASQTGVQETQYF.

This clone was counted at least ten times. Read data end 3 residues before the CDR3 end; the end is taken from the germline J gene. The chain carries TRBV5-1 and TRBJ2-2; 9 bases line up with TRBD2. The germline V gene encodes CDR1 SGHRS and CDR2 YFSETQ. Unmatched junction bases numbered 4, after V lost 4 bases and J lost 0 bases. This CDR3 is 16 amino acids long. The CDR3 bases that were read are TGCGCCAGCAGCCCGCTAGCGGGATCGAACACCGGGGAG. Its translation: CASSPLAGSNTGE. The whole CDR3 sequence reads CASSPLAGSNTGELFF.

In this sample, this clone turned up many times. The CDR3 extends 3 residues past the end of the read, so its final part is completed from the germline J gene. The gene calls are TRBV7-2 and TRBJ2-1; a possible D gene is TRBD2 (6 bases). The germline V and J ends were trimmed by 3 bases and 0 bases, with 9 bases remaining between them. From germline, CDR1 is SGHTA and CDR2 FQGNSA. CDR3 size: 15 residues. The CDR3 spells CASSFSTSSYNEQFF. CDR3 DNA (partial): TGTGCCAGCAGCTTTTCGACTAGCTCCTACAATGAG.

This clone was seen at least ten times. This CDR3 reads CASSVNRESPLHF. Incomplete CDR3 DNA: TGTGCCAGCAGTGTAAACAGGGAATCACCC. This sequence joins TRBV6-1 and TRBJ1-6, with D tentatively TRBD1 (6 bases). The read gets to within 3 residues of the CDR3 end, and the germline J gene fills in the rest. Germline V gene lookup returns CDR1 MNHNS and CDR2 SASEGT. V gave up 4 bases and J gave up 10 bases, with 11 bases separating them. CDR3 size: 13 residues.

As concerns this clone: The read ends 3 residues shy of where the CDR3 ends; the end is completed using the germline J gene. The chain carries TRBV5-1 and TRBJ2-5; the match to TRBD1 covers 8 bases. This CDR3 region has 14 residues. CDR1 is SGHRS and CDR2 is YFSETQ in the germline V gene. V shed 2 bases and J 4 bases; nucleotides not matched to a gene: 4. The CDR3 bases that were read are TGCGCCAGCAGCTTTCAGGGGGCCGTAGAGACC. Encoded protein: CASSFQGAVET. The entire CDR3 is CASSFQGAVETQYF.